Following are 26 T cell receptor beta chains from one sample sequenced in a study of early stage breast cancer tumors. Libraries were prepared by immunoSEQ multiplex PCR; TCRdb keeps only in-frame clonotypes and omits some of them. There are fewer than 30,000 clones in the sample; about 80% occur only once, and approximately 12% lies in the top ten. Sequencing input: blood. The receptors shown here come from a person aged 55 to 69 with breast cancer.

The chain employs TRBV4-3 and TRBJ2-3; TRBD2 matches 11 bases. V shed 1 base and J 5 bases; nucleotides not matched to a gene: 5. Germline V gene sequence: CDR1 LGHNA, CDR2 YSLEER. This CDR3 has 16 amino acids. The CDR3 loop reads CASSQGTSGRGDTQYF. The CDR3, as DNA: TGCGCCAGCAGCCAAGGGACTAGCGGGCGTGGAGATACGCAGTATTTT.

This chain links TRBV18 with TRBJ2-3; 13 bases match TRBD2. Trimming removed 6 bases from V and 3 bases from J; junction bases left unmatched: 12. CDR3 length equals 18 residues. CDR1 is KGHSH and CDR2 is LQKENI in the germline V gene. The CDR3 bases are TGTGCCAGCTCCCCGGGACTAGCGGGATTGTCCGGGACAGATACGCAGTATTTT. Translation gives CASSPGLAGLSGTDTQYF.

The rearrangement uses TRBV25-1 and TRBJ2-2, with 7 bases matching TRBD1. The CDR3 has 14 residues. Germline V gene lookup returns CDR1 MGHDK and CDR2 SYGVNS. J lost 3 bases, V lost 6 bases, and 4 bases had no gene match. CDR3 nucleotides: TGTGCCAGCAGCCGGGACAGTTACACCGGGGAGCTGTTTTTT. Amino acids: CASSRDSYTGELFF.

V and J are TRBV13 and TRBJ2-7; 8 nucleotides line up with TRBD2. This CDR3 contains 13 residues. In germline, CDR1 is PRHDT, CDR2 FYEKMQ (reference sequence). The V and J ends lost 6 bases and 6 bases, in that order; junction bases with no gene match: 7. The CDR3 reads CASRPGGWGEQYF. The CDR3 DNA is TGTGCCAGCAGACCGGGAGGGTGGGGCGAGCAGTACTTC.

The rearrangement uses TRBV27 and TRBJ2-7, with D tentatively TRBD2 (6 bases). CDR1 and CDR2 from the germline V gene are MNHEY and SMNVEV (reference sequence). There are 15 residues in the CDR3. V was pared by 4 bases and J by 2 bases, with 15 bases between. The CDR3 loop reads CASSSPGGPTYEQYF. The CDR3 DNA reads TGTGCCAGCAGTTCCCCCGGGGGACCAACCTACGAGCAGTACTTC.

The V and J genes are TRBV28 and TRBJ2-5; 11 bases agree with TRBD1. The CDR3 consists of 16 residues. The germline gives CDR1 MDHEN, CDR2 SYDVKM. J gave up 4 bases and V 6 bases, and 10 bases lay outside the gene matches. The CDR3 DNA reads as TGTGCCAGCAGCCTAGGGACAGGGGGAGCGAGAGAGACCCAGTACTTC. Amino acids: CASSLGTGGARETQYF. The full variable domain, with the rest looked up from reference TRBV28 and TRBJ2-5, is DVKVTQSSRYLVKRTGEKVFLECVQDMDHENMFWYRQDPGLGLRLIYFSYDVKMKEKGDIPEGYSVSREKKERFSLILESASTNQTSMYLCASSLGTGGARETQYFGPGTRLLVL.

The chain carries TRBV6-5 and TRBJ1-4; possibly TRBD1 for D (6 bases). Deletions cut 4 bases from V and 6 bases from J, with 15 bases between. The CDR3 totals 15 residues. Germline CDR1 and CDR2: MNHEY and SVGAGI. Here the CDR3 reads CASSLRGARDEKLFF. The CDR3 DNA is TGTGCCAGCAGTTTGCGGGGGGCTCGAGATGAAAAACTGTTTTTT.

The chain links TRBV2 to TRBJ1-2; D is uncertain. In germline, CDR1 is SNHLY, CDR2 FYNNEI. V lost 4 bases and J lost 8, with 11 bases in between. The CDR3 is 12 residues long. CDR3 protein: CASSVRLYGYTF. In DNA, the CDR3 is TGTGCCAGCAGTGTGAGGTTATACGGCTACACCTTC.

J is TRBJ1-1 and V is TRBV7-9; D unresolved. This CDR3 is built from 15 residues. CDR1 and CDR2 (germline): SEHNR, FQNEAQ (reference sequence). Trimming stripped 6 bases from V and 1 base from J, with 15 bases between. CDR3 sequence: CASRSPGSENTEAFF. CDR3 DNA sequence: TGTGCCAGCAGGAGCCCTGGGAGCGAGAACACTGAAGCTTTCTTT.

The V call is TRBV11-3, the J call TRBJ1-5, with D uncertain. Trimming removed 3 bases from V and 1 base from J, with 19 bases in between. Germline V gene lookup returns CDR1 SGHNT and CDR2 YENEEA. The CDR3 runs to 18 residues. CDR3 nucleotides: TGTGCCAGCAGCTTTTTGCGGGAGCCCGGGTGGAGCAATCAGCCCCAGCATTTT. It codes for CASSFLREPGWSNQPQHF.

The chain couples TRBV30 to TRBJ1-5; D unclear. V gave up 1 base and J gave up 4 bases, with 8 bases separating them. The CDR3 spans 13 residues. Germline-derived CDR1 and CDR2 are GTSNPN and SVGIG (reference sequence). The CDR3 DNA follows: TGTGCCTGGAGTGAGTCGGGAAATCAGCCCCAGCATTTT. Amino acid sequence: CAWSESGNQPQHF.

The chain recombines TRBV11-1 with TRBJ2-1; D is ambiguous. The CDR3 contains 12 residues. The V and J ends lost 3 bases and 5 bases respectively, with 5 bases between them. Germline CDR1 is SGHAT and CDR2 is FQDESV (reference sequence). This chain's CDR3 is CASSFSNNEQFF. CDR3 DNA sequence: TGTGCCAGCAGCTTCAGTAACAATGAGCAGTTCTTC.

CDR3 sequence: CASSQDWRGISNQPQHF. In DNA form, the CDR3 reads TGCGCCAGCAGCCAAGATTGGAGGGGAATTAGCAATCAGCCCCAGCATTTT. The V call is TRBV4-3, the J call TRBJ1-5; weak D call: TRBD1 (5 bases). The germline CDR1 and CDR2 sequences are LGHNA and YSLEER. Between the trimmed V and J ends, which lost 0 bases and 0 bases, there was a span of 12 bases. The CDR3 has 17 residues.

The rearrangement uses TRBV9 and TRBJ2-5, with D possibly being TRBD1 (6 bases). The germline V gene encodes CDR1 SGDLS and CDR2 YYNGEE. The CDR3 runs 14 residues. V was cut by 2 bases and J by 5 bases, with 13 bases left in between. In DNA form, the CDR3 reads TGTGCCAGCAGCGTTCGACAGAGGGGGGAGACCCAGTACTTC. Residues: CASSVRQRGETQYF. Combining the CDR3 with reference TRBV9 and TRBJ2-5 gives the whole variable domain DSGVTQTPKHLITATGQRVTLRCSPRSGDLSVYWYQQSLDQGLQFLIQYYNGEERAKGNILERFSAQQFPDLHSELNLSSLELGDSALYFCASSVRQRGETQYFGPGTRLLVL.

There are a few counts of this clone. The chain employs TRBV19 and TRBJ2-7, with 14 bases that match TRBD2. Germline-derived CDR1 and CDR2 are LNHDA and SQIVND (reference sequence). CDR3 size: 14 residues. J gave up 5 bases and V 10 bases, and 7 bases lay outside the gene matches. CDR3 DNA: TGTGCCACCAGACTAGCGGGAGGGCCCGACGAGCAGTACTTC. Its translation is CATRLAGGPDEQYF.

The gene calls are TRBV7-9 and TRBJ2-1; D ambiguous. V was shortened by 1 base and J by 7 bases, with 11 bases between the two germline ends. This CDR3 spans 14 amino acids. Germline V lookup: CDR1 SEHNR, CDR2 FQNEAQ (reference sequence). The CDR3 DNA follows: TGTGCCAGCAGCTTAGGGGTAGTGAGGAATGAGCAGTTCTTC. It encodes CASSLGVVRNEQFF.

This clone was seen once. This chain connects TRBV11-1 to TRBJ1-1; no definite D call. The CDR3 consists of 13 residues. CDR1 is SGHAT, CDR2 FQDESV, per germline (reference sequence). Trimming removed 5 bases at V and 5 bases at J, with 12 bases between. The CDR3 sequence: CASSTGEVTEAFF. The CDR3 region has the DNA TGTGCCAGCAGCACCGGGGAGGTGACTGAAGCTTTCTTT.

DNA for the CDR3: TGTGCCAGCAGCATTGTGGGCGTTGGGGCCAACGTCCTGACTTTC. This gives the protein CASSIVGVGANVLTF. This chain uses TRBV5-6 with TRBJ2-6; D unresolved. The length of the CDR3 is 15 residues. Germline V gives CDR1 SGHDT, CDR2 YYEEEE. V gave up 4 bases and J gave up 3 bases, with 11 bases separating them.

The rearrangement links TRBV19 to TRBJ1-5; no reliable D call. CDR1 LNHDA and CDR2 SQIVND come from the germline V gene (reference sequence). Trimming pared 2 bases from V and 2 bases from J, leaving 10 bases between. This CDR3 contains 15 residues. In nucleotides, the CDR3 is TGTGCCAGTAGTATATTGGTCGGGGGCAATCAGCCCCAGCATTTT. It is translated as CASSILVGGNQPQHF.

The CDR3 is CASSDPRTADEQYF. In DNA form, the CDR3 reads TGTGCCAGCAGTGACCCCCGGACAGCGGACGAGCAGTACTTC. The J gene is TRBJ2-7, the V gene TRBV25-1; weak D call: TRBD1 (6 bases). V was cut by 3 bases and J by 5 bases, with 14 bases left in between. This CDR3 region has 14 residues. Germline V gene sequence: CDR1 MGHDK, CDR2 SYGVNS.

The J gene is TRBJ1-2, the V gene TRBV19, with D possibly being TRBD1 (5 bases). The V gene's germline CDR1 is LNHDA and CDR2 SQIVND (reference sequence). V was cut by 5 bases and J by 3 bases, with 16 bases left in between. The CDR3 length is 15 residues. The CDR3 DNA sequence: TGTGCCAGTAGTCCCGACAGATCCCCTTACTATGGCTACACCTTC. It encodes CASSPDRSPYYGYTF.

The chain has TRBV30 and TRBJ1-5; D is perhaps TRBD1 (6 bases). The CDR3 loop spans 16 amino acids. CDR1 and CDR2 from the germline V gene are GTSNPN and SVGIG (reference sequence). V was pared by 1 base and J by 2 bases, with 15 bases between. In DNA, the CDR3 is TGTGCCTGGAGTGGTGGCTGGGGGGGCGGCAATCAGCCCCAGCATTTT. This sequence encodes CAWSGGWGGGNQPQHF.

In this sample, this clone turned up a few times. The genes are TRBV2 and TRBJ2-7, with D uncertain. V was trimmed by 7 bases and J by 5 bases, leaving 12 bases between them. Germline V gene data show CDR1 as SNHLY and CDR2 as FYNNEI. This CDR3 is 12 amino acids long. CDR3 bases: TGTGCCAGCAAAACTAATGGCAACGAGCAGTACTTC. Protein sequence: CASKTNGNEQYF.

The chain uses TRBV14 and TRBJ2-7, with 8 bases identical to TRBD2. The V gene end was trimmed by 0 bases and the J gene end by 3 bases; junction bases not matched to a gene: 4. CDR1 is SGHDN, CDR2 FVKESK, per germline. The CDR3 extends over 15 amino acids. This chain's CDR3 is CASSQESGRIYEQYF. In nucleotides, the CDR3 is TGTGCCAGCAGCCAAGAAAGCGGGAGAATCTACGAGCAGTACTTC.

The chain is built from TRBV6-5 and TRBJ2-1, with D tentatively TRBD2 (5 bases). V lost 2 bases and J 3 bases, leaving 11 bases between the germline ends. Germline V gene data show CDR1 as MNHEY and CDR2 as SVGAGI. This CDR3 comprises 15 residues. The CDR3, as DNA: TGTGCCAGCAGTTACGGGGAGAGACGCTACAATGAGCAGTTCTTC. This codes for CASSYGERRYNEQFF.

The chain combines TRBV5-4 with TRBJ2-1, with D possibly being TRBD2 (6 bases). Trimming left V 0 bases short and J 3 bases short, with 10 bases between. Germline V gene data show CDR1 as SGHNT and CDR2 as YYREEE (reference sequence). CDR3 size: 15 residues. This CDR3 is CASSLGQGGYNEQFF. CDR3 nucleotide sequence: TGTGCCAGCAGCTTGGGGCAGGGAGGCTACAATGAGCAGTTCTTC.